A single sample is the source of the 15 T cell receptor beta chains below, sequenced in a study of T cell responses to AZD1222 COVID-19 vaccine. Repertoires were generated with immunoSEQ multiplex PCR, while TCRdb's copy carries only in-frame clones and drops some. Of around 120,000 clones in the sample, roughly 89% are singletons; the top ten hold less than 4.5%. The sample here was peripheral blood, taken on day 0 of AZD1222 vaccination. These receptors all come from an adult in good health.

The rearrangement links TRBV6-6 to TRBJ2-2, with D maybe TRBD1 (6 bases). This CDR3 has 13 amino acids. Looked up from germline, CDR1 is MNHNY and CDR2 is SVGAGI (reference sequence). V lost 8 bases and J 3 bases, leaving 10 bases between the germline ends. The CDR3: CASYKGDTGELFF. DNA of the CDR3: TGTGCCAGCTACAAGGGGGACACCGGGGAGCTGTTTTTT.

The chain carries TRBV6-5 and TRBJ1-1; D remains unclear. This CDR3 contains 13 residues. Deletions cut 4 bases from V and 4 bases from J, with 10 bases between. CDR1 is MNHEY, CDR2 SVGAGI, per germline. The CDR3 DNA sequence: TGTGCCAGCAGTTCTGACGGGAGCACTGAAGCTTTCTTT. It yields the protein CASSSDGSTEAFF.

The chain joins TRBV18 to TRBJ2-3; TRBD2 agrees at 8 bases. J was trimmed by 3 bases and V by 2 bases; bases with no gene match: 10. Germline V CDR1 and CDR2: KGHSH, LQKENI. This CDR3 spans 17 amino acids. Written as DNA, the CDR3 is TGTGCCAGCTCACCATTGGGACTAGTAACCAGGACAGATACGCAGTATTTT. Its protein is CASSPLGLVTRTDTQYF.

The chain carries TRBV28 and TRBJ1-6; tentatively, D is TRBD1 (6 bases). Per the germline V gene, CDR1 is MDHEN and CDR2 is SYDVKM. The CDR3 extends over 14 amino acids. V lost 4 bases and J lost 5, with 9 bases in between. CDR3 amino acids: CASSSGDNNSPLHF. The CDR3 DNA sequence: TGTGCCAGCAGTTCAGGGGACAATAATTCACCCCTCCACTTT.

The table lists this clone with a count of one. V and J are TRBV5-4 and TRBJ2-1; maybe TRBD1 (6 bases). The CDR3 totals 14 residues. Germline V lookup: CDR1 SGHNT, CDR2 YYREEE (reference sequence). The V end was cut by 4 bases, the J end by 0 bases, with 8 bases between. Written as DNA, the CDR3 is TGTGCCAGCAGCATGGACAGCTCCTACAATGAGCAGTTCTTC. Amino acid sequence: CASSMDSSYNEQFF.

The CDR3 DNA follows: TGTGCCAGCAGCTTGCGGCAGGGAGGTTATCAGCCCCAGCATTTT. This translates into CASSLRQGGYQPQHF. The chain combines TRBV5-6 with TRBJ1-5; D may be TRBD1 (5 bases). Germline-derived CDR1 and CDR2 are SGHDT and YYEEEE. CDR3 size: 15 residues. Trimming removed 1 base from V and 5 bases from J, with 13 bases in between.

This clone was seen only a few times. V and J are TRBV5-1 and TRBJ2-7, with TRBD1 matching 7 bases. The CDR3 contains 15 residues. V lost 4 bases, J lost 0 bases, and 7 bases stayed unmatched. Germline assignment: CDR1 SGHRS and CDR2 YFSETQ. The CDR3: CASSPTGLSSYEQYF. Here the CDR3 DNA reads TGCGCCAGCAGCCCGACAGGGCTGAGCTCCTACGAGCAGTACTTC. Complete variable domain (other parts from reference TRBV5-1 and TRBJ2-7): KAGVTQTPRYLIKTRGQQVTLSCSPISGHRSVSWYQQTPGQGLQFLFEYFSETQRNKGNFPGRFSGRQFSNSRSEMNVSTLELGDSALYLCASSPTGLSSYEQYFGPGTRLTVT.

The rearrangement joins TRBV3-1 (or the pseudogene TRBV3-2) to TRBJ2-7; 15 nucleotides match TRBD2. Germline V gene lookup returns CDR1 LGHDT and CDR2 YNNKEL (reference sequence). Unmatched junction bases numbered 5, after V lost 4 bases and J lost 1 base. The CDR3 is 17 amino acids. The DNA of the CDR3 is TGTGCCAGCAGCCCATTCGGGACTAGCGGGAGGTCCTACGAGCAGTACTTC. This codes for CASSPFGTSGRSYEQYF.

V and J are TRBV3-1 (or the pseudogene TRBV3-2) and TRBJ1-3, with D unresolved. The germline CDR1 and CDR2 sequences are LGHDT and YNNKEL (reference sequence). The CDR3 contains 15 residues. V was pared by 1 base and J by 0 bases, with 7 bases between. The CDR3 sequence is CASSQGWSSGNTIYF. The CDR3 DNA follows: TGTGCCAGCAGCCAAGGTTGGAGCTCTGGAAACACCATATATTTT.

This clone was seen a single time. This chain links TRBV3-1 (or the pseudogene TRBV3-2) with TRBJ2-7; TRBD2 matches at 12 bases. Losses at the gene ends were 5 bases for V and 3 bases for J; bases not matched to a gene: 5. This CDR3 is 15 amino acids long. Per the germline V gene, CDR1 is LGHDT and CDR2 is YNNKEL (reference sequence). The CDR3 sequence: CASSVTSGSGYEQYF. Written as DNA, the CDR3 is TGTGCCAGCAGCGTGACTAGCGGGAGTGGCTACGAGCAGTACTTC.

This chain links TRBV7-8 with TRBJ2-1; the D gene is possibly TRBD2 (6 bases). Trimming took off 10 bases at V and 4 bases at J, with 17 bases between the two ends. The CDR3 extends over 14 amino acids. The germline CDR1 and CDR2 sequences are SGHVS and FQNEAQ. DNA of the CDR3: TGTGCCACTCAACCGGGACTTCAATACAATGAGCAGTTCTTC. This gives the protein CATQPGLQYNEQFF.

The rearrangement links TRBV11-2 to TRBJ2-5, with D perhaps TRBD1 (6 bases). CDR1 is SGHAT and CDR2 is FQNNGV in the germline V gene. The CDR3 has 14 amino acids. Trimming stripped 5 bases from V and 2 bases from J, with 12 bases between. CDR3 in amino acids: CASSPTGLQETQYF. CDR3 nucleotides: TGTGCCAGCAGCCCCACAGGGCTTCAAGAGACCCAGTACTTC.

The V and J genes are TRBV5-1 and TRBJ1-2; no clear D gene. Germline V gives CDR1 SGHRS, CDR2 YFSETQ. The length of the CDR3 is 13 residues. V lost 2 bases, J lost 5 bases, and 10 bases lay in between. The CDR3 DNA follows: TGCGCCAGCAGCTTCGCGGCACGTTATGGCTACACCTTC. This encodes CASSFAARYGYTF.

This chain uses TRBV27 with TRBJ2-7; D possibly uses TRBD1 or TRBD2 (7 bases each). The CDR3 is 13 residues long. The germline V and J ends were trimmed by 3 bases and 6 bases, with 12 bases remaining between them. Germline CDR1 and CDR2: MNHEY and SMNVEV (reference sequence). CDR3 residues: CASSLGGGGEQYF. The CDR3, as DNA: TGTGCCAGCAGTTTGGGAGGGGGCGGCGAGCAGTACTTC.

The table lists this clone with a count of one. The gene calls are TRBV11-2 and TRBJ1-4; D is possibly TRBD1 (5 bases). V lost 3 bases to trimming and J lost 8 bases, with 16 bases between them. In germline, CDR1 is SGHAT, CDR2 FQNNGV. The CDR3 loop spans 15 amino acids. The CDR3 region is CASSFGGELGEKLFF. The CDR3 nucleotides are TGTGCCAGCAGCTTCGGAGGGGAGTTAGGGGAAAAACTGTTTTTT.